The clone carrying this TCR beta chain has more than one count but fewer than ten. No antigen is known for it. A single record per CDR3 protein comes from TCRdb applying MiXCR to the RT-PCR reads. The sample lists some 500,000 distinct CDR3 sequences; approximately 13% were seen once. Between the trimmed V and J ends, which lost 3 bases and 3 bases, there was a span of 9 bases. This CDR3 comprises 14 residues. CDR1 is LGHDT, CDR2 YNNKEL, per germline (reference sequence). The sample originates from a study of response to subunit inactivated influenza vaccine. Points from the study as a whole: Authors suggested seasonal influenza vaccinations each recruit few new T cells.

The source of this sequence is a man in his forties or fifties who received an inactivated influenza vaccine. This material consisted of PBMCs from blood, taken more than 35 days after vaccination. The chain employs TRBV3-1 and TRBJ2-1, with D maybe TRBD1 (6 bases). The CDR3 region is CASSHGQSYNEQFF. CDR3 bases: TGTGCCAGCAGCCACGGACAGAGCTACAATGAGCAGTTCTTC.